Listed here are 30 T cell receptor beta chains from one sample, sequenced in a study of T cells in Graves' hyperthyroidism and ophthalmopathy. The source material, RNA transcripts, was used to amplify TCR beta CDR3 regions. The study used the HTBI primer set for a first-round RT-PCR of the TCR CDR3. TCRdb processed the multiplex PCR reads anew with MiXCR; each CDR3 protein has one entry. The sample shows around 56,000 distinct CDR3 sequences, around half of them seen only once. The sequencing sample was made of blood. All receptors come from a woman aged 30 to 39 with Graves' ophthalmopathy.

This clonotype was found many times. The J gene is TRBJ1-1, the V gene TRBV12-3 or TRBV12-4, with TRBD1 as a possible D gene (5 bases). This CDR3 has 11 residues. Trimming removed 6 bases at V and 8 bases at J, with 10 bases between. The CDR3 sequence is CASSAGPEAFF. The CDR3 DNA reads TGTGCCAGCAGCGCAGGGCCAGAAGCTTTCTTT.

In its sample, this clonotype was seen many times. V usage is TRBV20-1 and J usage is TRBJ1-3, with D possibly being TRBD1 (6 bases). The CDR3 is 14 amino acids. V was pared by 5 bases and J by 0 bases, with 11 bases between. Germline lookup yields CDR1 DFQATT and CDR2 SNEGSKA (reference sequence). Written as DNA, the CDR3 is TGCAGTGCTTGGGACAAGAGCTCTGGAAACACCATATATTTT. Its protein is CSAWDKSSGNTIYF.

This chain links TRBV6-6 with TRBJ2-7; TRBD2 aligns across 9 bases. The V segment lost 6 bases and the J segment 9 bases; nucleotides outside the gene matches: 9. Germline CDR1 and CDR2: MNHNY and SVGAGI (reference sequence). The CDR3 has 13 amino acids. The CDR3 DNA follows: TGTGCCAGCAGCCCTAGCGGGAACCACGGGCAGTACTTC. This codes for CASSPSGNHGQYF.

This clonotype has ten or more counts. The J gene is TRBJ1-1, the V gene TRBV10-1; D may be TRBD1 (5 bases). This CDR3 is built from 12 residues. Germline V gene sequence: CDR1 WNHNN, CDR2 SYGVQD (reference sequence). V lost 3 bases and J lost 6, with 8 bases in between. The CDR3 region has the DNA TGCGCCAGCAGTGACCTAGGGGCTGAAGCTTTCTTT. The encoded protein is CASSDLGAEAFF.

This clonotype occurred many times. The chain couples TRBV28 to TRBJ2-7; TRBD1 matches 11 bases. V was pared by 8 bases and J by 0 bases, with 18 bases of the junction left unmatched. This CDR3 is built from 19 residues. Per the germline V gene, CDR1 is MDHEN and CDR2 is SYDVKM. The CDR3 bases are TGTGCCAGCCAAACCTCTGACGGGACAGGGGGTTTTAGCTCCTACGAGCAGTACTTC. It encodes CASQTSDGTGGFSSYEQYF.

In its sample, this clonotype was seen many times. This chain links TRBV12-3 or TRBV12-4 with TRBJ1-2, with 10 bases identical to TRBD1. V lost 6 bases, J lost 7 bases, and 8 bases stayed unmatched. The length of the CDR3 is 14 residues. CDR3 sequence: CASRGTGERSGYTF. In DNA, the CDR3 is TGTGCCAGCAGGGGGACAGGGGAAAGATCTGGCTACACCTTC.

This clonotype was recorded at least ten times. CDR3 nucleotide sequence: TGTGCCAGCAGTGTAGGCACGTATGGCTACACCTTC. Protein sequence: CASSVGTYGYTF. The chain joins TRBV6-1 to TRBJ1-2; unclear D gene. V was cut by 4 bases and J by 5 bases, with 8 bases left in between. There are 12 residues in the CDR3. The V gene's germline CDR1 is MNHNS and CDR2 SASEGT.

This clonotype occurred many times. The V gene is TRBV7-9, the J gene TRBJ2-7; TRBD1 agrees at 7 bases. This CDR3 has 13 residues. Per germline, CDR1 SEHNR and CDR2 FQNEAQ (reference sequence). V shed 3 bases and J 5 bases; nucleotides not matched to a gene: 4. CDR3 nucleotide sequence: TGTGCCAGCAGCTTGGAGACAGGGCACGAGCAGTACTTC. This sequence encodes CASSLETGHEQYF.

This chain joins TRBV10-3 and TRBJ2-5; TRBD1 aligns across 8 bases. V shed 0 bases, J shed 3 bases, and the junction held 12 bases outside the gene matches. This CDR3 is built from 18 residues. In germline, CDR1 is ENHRY, CDR2 SYGVKD. In nucleotides, the CDR3 is TGTGCCATCAGTGAGTCGTCTCGTTACAGGGGGTCTGAAGAGACCCAGTACTTC. Its translation is CAISESSRYRGSEETQYF.

This clonotype was found many times. The chain uses TRBV20-1 and TRBJ1-1; D is undetermined. The V end was cut by 7 bases, the J end by 0 bases, with 15 bases between. This CDR3 region has 14 residues. Germline-derived CDR1 and CDR2 are DFQATT and SNEGSKA (reference sequence). As DNA, the CDR3 is TGCAGTGAGGGTGCAAACGCAATGAACACTGAAGCTTTCTTT. Translated, it gives CSEGANAMNTEAFF.

V usage is TRBV10-1 and J usage is TRBJ1-2, with D possibly matching TRBD1 (6 bases). Germline V gives CDR1 WNHNN, CDR2 SYGVQD (reference sequence). V lost 7 bases, J lost 4 bases, and 19 bases lay in between. This CDR3 is 15 amino acids long. The CDR3 loop is CASMAPGARGYGYTF. The CDR3 bases are TGCGCCAGCATGGCACCGGGGGCGAGGGGCTATGGCTACACCTTC.

Remarks on this clonotype: Since no conserved phenylalanine or tryptophan closes the CDR3, a read error is the likely cause. The limits of the CDR3 on the DNA are not certain, so only TCRdb's listed CDR3 is given. This chain joins TRBV6-5 and TRBJ2-7. Germline V gene lookup returns CDR1 MNHEY and CDR2 SVGAGI. The CDR3 length equals 8 residues, ends included. CDR3 loop: CASSYRRG.

This clonotype was seen a single time. No conserved phenylalanine or tryptophan ends this CDR3, so it is likely a read error. The limits of the CDR3 on the DNA are not certain, so only TCRdb's listed CDR3 is given. The chain couples TRBV28 to TRBJ2-2; the table assigns TRBD1, which was not confirmed against the DNA. Germline loops: CDR1 MDHEN, CDR2 SYDVKM. The CDR3 contains 15 residues when both ends are counted. CDR3 region: CASTSGTGFAGELCL.

This clonotype has at least ten counts. The chain uses TRBV9 and TRBJ2-5; TRBD1 or TRBD2 may be the D gene (5 bases each). The CDR3 covers 12 residues. Trimming shortened V by 0 bases and J by 5 bases, and 5 bases separated the two germline ends. Looked up from germline, CDR1 is SGDLS and CDR2 is YYNGEE. Here the CDR3 DNA reads TGTGCCAGCAGCGTAGGGGGGGAGACCCAGTACTTC. Translated, it gives CASSVGGETQYF.

This clonotype was detected many times. The chain employs TRBV5-4 and TRBJ1-3; D ambiguous. With 0 bases removed from V and 0 bases from J, the gap between germline ends came to 13 bases. Germline assignment: CDR1 SGHNT and CDR2 YYREEE (reference sequence). The CDR3 consists of 17 residues. Here the CDR3 reads CASSLVGPLSSGNTIYF. In DNA, the CDR3 is TGTGCCAGCAGCTTGGTGGGCCCTTTGAGCTCTGGAAACACCATATATTTT.

This clonotype showed up many times. The V gene is TRBV12-3 or TRBV12-4, the J gene TRBJ2-1; D is unclear. The germline V and J ends were trimmed by 8 bases and 7 bases, with 24 bases remaining between them. This CDR3 is built from 16 residues. The CDR3 nucleotides read TGTGCCAGCTCAGTTCAATCGGATCGGCCCGGGAATGAGCAGTTCTTC. Its translation: CASSVQSDRPGNEQFF.

V is TRBV20-1 and J is TRBJ2-2; D is possibly TRBD2 (6 bases). Germline CDR1 DFQATT, CDR2 SNEGSKA (reference sequence). With 1 base removed from V and 0 bases from J, the gap between germline ends came to 12 bases. This CDR3 comprises 16 residues. CDR3 nucleotide sequence: TGCAGTGCTAGAGCCCCGGGACTCTCGAACACCGGGGAGCTGTTTTTT. This encodes CSARAPGLSNTGELFF.

The chain has TRBV19 and TRBJ2-5, with D unresolved. This CDR3 region has 11 residues. The germline V gene encodes CDR1 LNHDA and CDR2 SQIVND (reference sequence). V was trimmed by 3 bases and J by 7 bases, leaving 6 bases between them. The CDR3 loop is CASSMGSTQYF. CDR3 nucleotide sequence: TGTGCCAGTAGTATGGGGTCGACCCAGTACTTC. The whole variable domain, remainder taken from reference TRBV19 and TRBJ2-5, is DGGITQSPKYLFRKEGQNVTLSCEQNLNHDAMYWYRQDPGQGLRLIYYSQIVNDFQKGDIAEGYSVSREKKESFPLTVTSAQKNPTAFYLCASSMGSTQYFGPGTRLLVL.

This clonotype was recorded a few times. This chain joins TRBV28 and TRBJ2-4; 7 bases are shared with TRBD1. The CDR3 extends over 13 amino acids. The germline V gene encodes CDR1 MDHEN and CDR2 SYDVKM. V gave up 10 bases and J gave up 5 bases; unmatched junction bases: 8. The DNA of the CDR3 is TGTGCCACCTCACAGGGGATCGAAAACATTCAGTACTTC. It is translated as CATSQGIENIQYF.

This clonotype appeared many times. J is TRBJ2-1 and V is TRBV30, with D uncertain. In germline, CDR1 is GTSNPN, CDR2 SVGIG (reference sequence). V lost 0 bases and J lost 0, with 3 bases in between. CDR3 length: 13 residues. The CDR3 bases are TGTGCCTGGAGTGTAGCCTCCTACAATGAGCAGTTCTTC. It translates to CAWSVASYNEQFF.

J is TRBJ2-3 and V is TRBV7-9; 13 bases map to TRBD2. This CDR3 has 14 amino acids. J gave up 5 bases and V 8 bases, and 4 bases lay outside the gene matches. Looked up from germline, CDR1 is SEHNR and CDR2 is FQNEAQ (reference sequence). CDR3: CASGTSGVGDTQYF. Written as DNA, the CDR3 is TGTGCCAGCGGGACTAGCGGGGTCGGAGATACGCAGTATTTT.

The CDR3 spells CAISDVGTGTEAFF. In DNA, the CDR3 is TGTGCCATCAGTGACGTTGGGACAGGCACTGAAGCTTTCTTT. The rearrangement uses TRBV10-3 and TRBJ1-1, with 8 positions matching TRBD1. This CDR3 spans 14 amino acids. Germline V gene data show CDR1 as ENHRY and CDR2 as SYGVKD. With V trimmed by 3 bases and J by 4 bases, 4 bases remained unmatched.

Points on this clonotype: The junction departs from germline at one end; a sequencing error may be responsible. This rearrangement joins TRBV5-5 to TRBJ2-3; D is uncertain. The CDR3 covers 15 residues. Germline V lookup: CDR1 SGHKS, CDR2 YYEKEE (reference sequence). The CDR3 coding sequence is TGTGCCAGCAGCTTGGTTTTAGCAAATTGGGATAGGCAGTATTTT. It yields the protein CASSLVLANWDRQYF.

A note on this clonotype: The junction departs from the called germline gene at one end, perhaps through a read error. The chain uses TRBV5-1 and TRBJ1-4, with D unresolved. CDR1 and CDR2 from the germline V gene are SGHRS and YFSETQ. This CDR3 contains 12 residues. CDR3 in amino acids: CAGSSVDEKLFF. The CDR3 coding sequence is TGCGCCGGCAGCTCGGTGGATGAAAAACTGTTTTTT.

The chain employs TRBV6-1 and TRBJ2-5, with TRBD2 as a possible D gene (5 bases). The CDR3 length is 15 residues. The germline CDR1 and CDR2 sequences are MNHNS and SASEGT. Trimming took 7 bases from V and 9 from J, leaving 24 bases between them. The CDR3 loop is CASTRARDSNQPQYF. The CDR3 nucleotides read TGTGCCAGCACACGGGCACGGGATAGCAATCAGCCCCAGTACTTC.

The V gene is TRBV12-3 or TRBV12-4, the J gene TRBJ2-7; 8 nucleotides agree with TRBD1. The CDR3 extends over 14 amino acids. The V gene end was trimmed by 2 bases and the J gene end by 3 bases; junction bases not matched to a gene: 3. This CDR3 reads CASSLQGASYEQYF. The CDR3 DNA sequence: TGTGCCAGCAGTTTACAGGGGGCTAGCTACGAGCAGTACTTC.

The genes are TRBV11-2 and TRBJ2-2; no clear D gene. The CDR3 loop spans 12 amino acids. Trimming pared 5 bases from V and 8 bases from J, leaving 9 bases between. The germline gives CDR1 SGHAT, CDR2 FQNNGV. For the CDR3, the DNA is TGTGCCAGCAGCCTAAACCAGGGGGAGCTGTTTTTT. The encoded protein is CASSLNQGELFF. Drawing the rest from reference TRBV11-2 and TRBJ2-2, the complete variable domain is EAGVAQSPRYKIIEKRQSVAFWCNPISGHATLYWYQQILGQGPKLLIQFQNNGVVDDSQLPKDRFSAERLKGVDSTLKIQPAKLEDSAVYLCASSLNQGELFFGEGSRLTVL.

This clonotype was observed at least ten times. At one of its ends the junction is not consistent with the germline gene, which may arise from a read error. The chain carries TRBV20-1 and TRBJ2-7; possible D gene TRBD2, 6 bases. The germline gives CDR1 DFQATT, CDR2 SNEGSKA (reference sequence). The CDR3 contains 14 residues. The DNA for the CDR3 is TGCAGTGCTGGCCTAGGCGGGAATGATGACGAGCAGTACTTT. Protein product: CSAGLGGNDDEQYF.

This chain joins TRBV2 and TRBJ2-1, with D tentatively TRBD2 (6 bases). The V gene's germline CDR1 is SNHLY and CDR2 FYNNEI. V lost 6 bases, J lost 7 bases, and 19 bases lay in between. This CDR3 has 15 residues. Here the CDR3 reads CASSPYGSRVNEQFF. The CDR3 bases are TGTGCCAGCAGCCCTTACGGGAGCAGGGTGAATGAGCAGTTCTTC.

V and J are TRBV7-8 and TRBJ2-5, with 7 bases matching TRBD2. Germline assignment: CDR1 SGHVS and CDR2 FQNEAQ. V trimming: 3 bases; J trimming: 7 bases; junction bases outside the gene matches: 8. This CDR3 is built from 14 residues. In DNA, the CDR3 is TGTGCCAGCAGCTTCGTTGTTATAGCGGGGACCCAGTACTTC. As protein: CASSFVVIAGTQYF.